This TCR beta chain was sequenced in a study of shared clonotypes between healthy human individuals. Overall study results and limits: Even with large depth, rarefaction showed that sorted-subset sequencing was incomplete. Sampling used blood alone; tissue repertoires probably differ.

Produced via immunoSEQ multiplex PCR; TCRdb's table is partial and in-frame only. The sample has 2.5 million or so clones, roughly 92% seen once. With regard to this clone: The antigen is not known.

Per the germline V gene, CDR1 is SGHRS and CDR2 is YFSETQ. The CDR3 extends over 14 amino acids. The germline V and J ends were trimmed by 5 bases and 4 bases, with 15 bases remaining between them. The genes are TRBV5-1 and TRBJ1-1; D is ambiguous. The sequenced sample consisted of naive CD4+ T cells sorted from blood. Noted subset: CD45RA+ positively selected. The receptor was isolated from a man between 18 and 35 years old in good health. In DNA form, the CDR3 reads TGCGCCAGCAGGGGAGACCAAACGGGCACTGAAGCTTTCTTT. Translating it yields CASRGDQTGTEAFF.